Below are 15 T cell receptor beta chains sequenced from a single sample in a study of T cells in Graves' hyperthyroidism and ophthalmopathy. TCR beta CDR3 regions were amplified from RNA. First-round RT-PCR with HTBI primers amplified the TCR CDR3 region. TCRdb redid the calling of the multiplex PCR reads with MiXCR, one entry per CDR3 protein. The data hold hundreds of thousands of distinct CDR3 sequences, with roughly a third observed a single time. The sequencing sample was made of blood. Source of these receptors: a woman between 40 and 55 years old with Graves' hyperthyroidism.

J is TRBJ2-7 and V is TRBV7-9; no clear D. V lost 5 bases, J lost 7 bases, and 15 bases lay in between. The CDR3 has 13 residues. Germline CDR1 SEHNR, CDR2 FQNEAQ (reference sequence). CDR3 loop: CASSRLGVYEQYF. CDR3 in DNA: TGTGCCAGCAGCCGGCTGGGTGTGTATGAGCAGTACTTC. Full variable domain (missing parts from reference TRBV7-9 and TRBJ2-7): DTGVSQNPRHKITKRGQNVTFRCDPISEHNRLYWYRQTLGQGPEFLTYFQNEAQLEKSRLLSDRFSAERPKGSFSTLEIQRTEQGDSAMYLCASSRLGVYEQYFGPGTRLTVT.

This clonotype occurred many times. The chain employs TRBV2 and TRBJ2-7; TRBD1 matches at 7 bases. Germline V CDR1 and CDR2: SNHLY, FYNNEI. This CDR3 has 14 residues. Unmatched junction bases numbered 5, after V lost 2 bases and J lost 4 bases. The CDR3 region has the DNA TGTGCCAGCAGTGAATGGGGCAGGGGGTACGAGCAGTACTTC. This codes for CASSEWGRGYEQYF.

This chain connects TRBV7-2 to TRBJ2-7; TRBD2 aligns across 12 bases. This CDR3 is 17 amino acids long. Germline lookup yields CDR1 SGHTA and CDR2 FQGNSA. Trimming cost V 5 bases and J 0 bases; bases outside gene matches: 8. CDR3 sequence reads: CASSNSGLAGNSYEQYF. In nucleotides, the CDR3 is TGTGCCAGCAGCAACTCCGGACTAGCGGGAAACTCCTACGAGCAGTACTTC.

The gene calls are TRBV6-5 and TRBJ2-7; TRBD2 matches 9 bases. Germline V gene sequence: CDR1 MNHEY, CDR2 SVGAGI. CDR3 length equals 15 residues. Unmatched junction bases numbered 10, after V lost 5 bases and J lost 5 bases. CDR3 DNA: TGTGCCAGCAGTGAAGGCGGGGGGGTCCACCACGAGCAGTACTTC. Protein: CASSEGGGVHHEQYF.

J is TRBJ1-2 and V is TRBV4-2, with D unresolved. V was shortened by 2 bases and J by 9 bases, with 10 bases between the two germline ends. This CDR3 has 12 amino acids. The germline V gene encodes CDR1 LGHNA and CDR2 YNFKEQ. The DNA of the CDR3 is TGTGCCAGCAGCCAAAACTATAAGCGCTACACCTTC. Protein product: CASSQNYKRYTF.

The CDR3 region has the DNA TGCGCCAGCAGCGGTGGACAGGGCAGAGATACGCAGTATTTT. It codes for CASSGGQGRDTQYF. The chain employs TRBV5-1 and TRBJ2-3; 8 bases fit TRBD1. The CDR3 contains 14 residues. Germline CDR1 and CDR2: SGHRS and YFSETQ. V gave up 4 bases and J gave up 5 bases; unmatched junction bases: 6.

J is TRBJ2-5 and V is TRBV12-3 or TRBV12-4; 12 nucleotides match TRBD2. The last part of the DNA fits TRBJ2-1 better; the J call may be wrong. The CDR3 loop spans 14 amino acids. The CDR3 sequence: CASSGLAGYNEQFF. The CDR3 DNA sequence: TGTGCCAGCAGTGGACTAGCGGGATACAATGAGCAGTTCTTC.

The chain couples TRBV6-5 to TRBJ2-5, with D unresolved. This CDR3 comprises 13 residues. Germline CDR1 and CDR2: MNHEY and SVGAGI. V shed 2 bases and J shed 4 bases, with 8 bases lying between them. The CDR3 DNA is TGTGCCAGCAGTTACATTAAAGGAGAGACCCAGTACTTC. This sequence encodes CASSYIKGETQYF.

V is TRBV19 and J is TRBJ1-1, with D unresolved. The CDR3 sequence is 13 residues long. V was trimmed by 6 bases and J by 4 bases, leaving 12 bases between them. Germline CDR1 is LNHDA and CDR2 is SQIVND (reference sequence). The CDR3 protein is CASRGAPGTEAFF. As DNA, the CDR3 is TGTGCCAGTAGGGGAGCCCCGGGCACTGAAGCTTTCTTT. Together with reference TRBV19 and TRBJ1-1, the CDR3 gives the full variable domain: DGGITQSPKYLFRKEGQNVTLSCEQNLNHDAMYWYRQDPGQGLRLIYYSQIVNDFQKGDIAEGYSVSREKKESFPLTVTSAQKNPTAFYLCASRGAPGTEAFFGQGTRLTVV.

This clonotype was found many times. The chain couples TRBV11-3 to TRBJ2-7; 8 bases are shared with TRBD1. The length of the CDR3 is 15 residues. V shed 5 bases and J 0 bases; nucleotides not matched to a gene: 6. The germline gives CDR1 SGHNT, CDR2 YENEEA. DNA for the CDR3: TGTGCCAGCAGCGAGGGACAGGCCAGCTCCTACGAGCAGTACTTC. Its protein is CASSEGQASSYEQYF.

On this clonotype: Germline is not matched at one junction end, which may reflect a read error. This chain connects TRBV29-1 to TRBJ1-1; no firm D call. The CDR3 has 9 amino acids. Germline V gene data show CDR1 as SQVTM and CDR2 as ANQGSEA. The CDR3 region is CSVDNGALF. The CDR3 DNA reads TGCAGCGTTGACAACGGAGCTCTCTTT.

On this clonotype: Possible read error: a much larger clone is one base away. The chain uses TRBV6-1 and TRBJ1-1, with a tentative D call TRBD1 (5 bases). Trimming pared 6 bases from V and 4 bases from J, leaving 15 bases between. Per germline, CDR1 MNHNS and CDR2 SASEGT. This CDR3 contains 14 residues. The CDR3 is CASREQDGGTEAFF. Written as DNA, the CDR3 is TGTGCCAGCAGAGAACAGGACGGAGGCACTGAAGCTTTCTTT.

With regard to this clonotype: A much larger clone lies one base from this, so it may be a read error. The chain uses TRBV19 and TRBJ1-5; D unresolved. CDR3 length: 14 residues. Per germline, CDR1 LNHDA and CDR2 SQIVND (reference sequence). The CDR3 DNA reads TGTGCCGGTAGTATTGATAACACCGCCCGGCCCCAGCATTTT. It yields the protein CAGSIDNTARPQHF.

Comment on this clonotype: A single base separates this from a much larger clone, so it may be a read error. V usage is TRBV11-2 and J usage is TRBJ1-6; D not certain. Trimming shortened V by 5 bases and J by 9 bases, and 8 bases separated the two germline ends. CDR1 SGHAT and CDR2 FQNNGV come from the germline V gene. The CDR3 length is 12 residues. The CDR3 bases are TGTGCCAGCAGCGCCCAAACTTCACCCCTCCACTTT. Protein: CASSAQTSPLHF.

V usage is TRBV2 and J usage is TRBJ2-5; D is possibly TRBD1 (7 bases). The CDR3 length is 16 residues. Germline CDR1 and CDR2: SNHLY and FYNNEI. V gave up 4 bases and J gave up 9 bases, with 24 bases separating them. The DNA for the CDR3 is TGTGCCAGCAGTGGCCTCGGGGCAGGGCAGGGGGAGGCCCAGTACTTC. It is translated as CASSGLGAGQGEAQYF.